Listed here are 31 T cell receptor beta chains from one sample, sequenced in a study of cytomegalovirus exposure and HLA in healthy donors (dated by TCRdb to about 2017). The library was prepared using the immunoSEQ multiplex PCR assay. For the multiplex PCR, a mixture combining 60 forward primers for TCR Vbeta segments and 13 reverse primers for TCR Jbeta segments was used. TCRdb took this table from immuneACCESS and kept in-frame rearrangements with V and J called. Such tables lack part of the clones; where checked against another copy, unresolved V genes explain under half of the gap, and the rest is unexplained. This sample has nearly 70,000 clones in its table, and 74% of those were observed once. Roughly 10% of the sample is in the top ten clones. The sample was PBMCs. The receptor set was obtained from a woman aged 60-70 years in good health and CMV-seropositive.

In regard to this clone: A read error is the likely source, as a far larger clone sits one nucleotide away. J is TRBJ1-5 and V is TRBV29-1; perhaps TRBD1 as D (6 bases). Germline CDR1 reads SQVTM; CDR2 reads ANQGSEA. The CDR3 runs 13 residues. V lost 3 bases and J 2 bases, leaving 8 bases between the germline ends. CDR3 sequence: CSVDGGCNQPQHF. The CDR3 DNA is TGCAGCGTTGATGGGGGCTGCAATCAGCCCCAGCATTTT.

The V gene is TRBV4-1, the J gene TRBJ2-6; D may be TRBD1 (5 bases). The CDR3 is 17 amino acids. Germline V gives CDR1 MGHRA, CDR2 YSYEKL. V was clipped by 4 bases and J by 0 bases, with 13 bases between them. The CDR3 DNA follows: TGCGCCAGCAGCCCTCAGGGAATCGGCTCTGGGGCCAACGTCCTGACTTTC. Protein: CASSPQGIGSGANVLTF.

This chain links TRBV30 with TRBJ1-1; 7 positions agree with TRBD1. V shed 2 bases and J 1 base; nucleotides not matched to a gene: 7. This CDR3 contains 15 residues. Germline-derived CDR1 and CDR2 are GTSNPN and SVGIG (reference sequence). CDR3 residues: CAWSLIGTANTEAFF. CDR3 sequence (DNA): TGTGCCTGGAGTCTTATCGGGACAGCGAACACTGAAGCTTTCTTT. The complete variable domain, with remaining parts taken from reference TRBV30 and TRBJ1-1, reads SQTIHQWPATLVQPVGSPLSLECTVEGTSNPNLYWYRQAAGRGLQLLFYSVGIGQISSEVPQNLSASRPQDRQFILSSKKLLLSDSGFYLCAWSLIGTANTEAFFGQGTRLTVV.

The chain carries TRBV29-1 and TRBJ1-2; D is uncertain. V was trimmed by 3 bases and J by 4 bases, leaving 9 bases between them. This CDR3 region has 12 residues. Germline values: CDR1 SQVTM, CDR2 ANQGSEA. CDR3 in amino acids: CSVERETYGYTF. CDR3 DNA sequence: TGCAGCGTTGAGAGGGAAACCTATGGCTACACCTTC.

Here the CDR3 reads CASSGGARQANTEAFF. CDR3 DNA: TGTGCCAGCAGCGGAGGGGCCCGACAGGCGAACACTGAAGCTTTCTTT. The V call is TRBV9, the J call TRBJ1-1; D is possibly TRBD1 (6 bases). The CDR3 is made up of 16 amino acids. Germline loops: CDR1 SGDLS, CDR2 YYNGEE. Trimming took 3 bases from V and 1 from J, leaving 16 bases between them.

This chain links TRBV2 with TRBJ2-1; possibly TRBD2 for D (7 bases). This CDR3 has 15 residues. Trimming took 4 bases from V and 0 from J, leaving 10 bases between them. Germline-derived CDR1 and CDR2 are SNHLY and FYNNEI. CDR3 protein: CASSVRGGSYNEQFF. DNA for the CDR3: TGTGCCAGCAGTGTTAGGGGGGGCTCCTACAATGAGCAGTTCTTC.

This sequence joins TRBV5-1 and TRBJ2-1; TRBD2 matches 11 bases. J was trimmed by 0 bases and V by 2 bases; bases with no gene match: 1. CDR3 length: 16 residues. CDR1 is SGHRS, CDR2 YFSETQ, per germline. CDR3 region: CASSFTSGSSYNEQFF. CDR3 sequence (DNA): TGCGCCAGCAGCTTTACTAGCGGGAGCTCCTACAATGAGCAGTTCTTC.

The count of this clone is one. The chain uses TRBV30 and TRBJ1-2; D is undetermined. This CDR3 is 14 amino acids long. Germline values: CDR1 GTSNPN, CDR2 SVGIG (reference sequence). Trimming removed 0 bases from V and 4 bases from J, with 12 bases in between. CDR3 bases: TGTGCCTGGAGTGTTCGGGTTCGGTCCTATGGCTACACCTTC. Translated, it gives CAWSVRVRSYGYTF.

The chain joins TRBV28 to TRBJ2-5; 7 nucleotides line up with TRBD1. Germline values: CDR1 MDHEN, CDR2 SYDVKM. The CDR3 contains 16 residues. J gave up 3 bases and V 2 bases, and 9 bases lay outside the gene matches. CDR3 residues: CASSLNPGQREETQYF. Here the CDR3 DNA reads TGTGCCAGCAGTTTAAACCCGGGACAGAGGGAAGAGACCCAGTACTTC. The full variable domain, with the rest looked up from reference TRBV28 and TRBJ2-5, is DVKVTQSSRYLVKRTGEKVFLECVQDMDHENMFWYRQDPGLGLRLIYFSYDVKMKEKGDIPEGYSVSREKKERFSLILESASTNQTSMYLCASSLNPGQREETQYFGPGTRLLVL.

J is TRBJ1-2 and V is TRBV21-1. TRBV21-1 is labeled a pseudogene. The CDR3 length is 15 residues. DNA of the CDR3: TGTGCCAGCACTCGAGAGTCGCCGCAACGGGATGGCTACACCTTC. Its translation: CASTRESPQRDGYTF.

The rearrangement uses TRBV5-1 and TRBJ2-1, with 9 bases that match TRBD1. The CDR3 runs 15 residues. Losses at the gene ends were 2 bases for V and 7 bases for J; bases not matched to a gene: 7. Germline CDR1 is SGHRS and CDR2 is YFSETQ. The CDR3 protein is CASSFWDRVGNEQFF. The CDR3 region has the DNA TGCGCCAGCAGCTTTTGGGACAGGGTTGGGAATGAGCAGTTCTTC.

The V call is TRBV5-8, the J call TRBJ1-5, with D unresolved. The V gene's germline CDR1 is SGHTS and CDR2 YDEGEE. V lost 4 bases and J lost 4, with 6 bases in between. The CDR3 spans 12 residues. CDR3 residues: CASSTGNQPQHF. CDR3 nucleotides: TGTGCCAGCAGCACCGGTAATCAGCCCCAGCATTTT.

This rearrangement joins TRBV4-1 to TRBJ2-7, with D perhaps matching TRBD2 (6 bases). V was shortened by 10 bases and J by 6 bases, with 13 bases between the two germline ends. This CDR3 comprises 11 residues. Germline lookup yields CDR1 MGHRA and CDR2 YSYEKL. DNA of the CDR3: TGCGCCACCCCGGAGGGTAGCGAGCAGTACTTC. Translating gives CATPEGSEQYF.

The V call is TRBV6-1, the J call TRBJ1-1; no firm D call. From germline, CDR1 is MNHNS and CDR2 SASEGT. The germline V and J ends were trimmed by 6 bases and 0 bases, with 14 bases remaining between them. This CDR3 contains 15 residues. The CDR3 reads CASSPASTVNTEAFF. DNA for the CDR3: TGTGCCAGCAGCCCCGCGTCCACCGTGAACACTGAAGCTTTCTTT.

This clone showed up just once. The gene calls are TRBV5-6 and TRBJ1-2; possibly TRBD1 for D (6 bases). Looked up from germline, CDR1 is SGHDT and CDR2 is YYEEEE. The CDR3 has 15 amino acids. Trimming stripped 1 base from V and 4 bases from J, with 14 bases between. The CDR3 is CASSLILADSYGYTF. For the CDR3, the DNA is TGTGCCAGCAGCTTGATACTTGCGGACAGCTATGGCTACACCTTC.

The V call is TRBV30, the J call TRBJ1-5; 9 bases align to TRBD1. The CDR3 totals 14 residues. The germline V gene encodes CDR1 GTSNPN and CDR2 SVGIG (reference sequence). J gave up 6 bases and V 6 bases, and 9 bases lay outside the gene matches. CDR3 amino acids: CACTGTGFGQPQHF. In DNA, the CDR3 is TGTGCCTGTACCGGGACAGGGTTCGGTCAGCCCCAGCATTTT. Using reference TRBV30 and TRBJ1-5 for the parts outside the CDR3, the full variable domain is SQTIHQWPATLVQPVGSPLSLECTVEGTSNPNLYWYRQAAGRGLQLLFYSVGIGQISSEVPQNLSASRPQDRQFILSSKKLLLSDSGFYLCACTGTGFGQPQHFGDGTRLSIL.

The CDR3 reads CASSLPGVAGSKNTQYF. CDR3 nucleotides: TGTGCCAGCAGCTTACCTGGGGTAGCGGGTAGTAAGAATACGCAGTATTTT. The chain carries TRBV7-9 and TRBJ2-3, with TRBD2 matching 7 bases. The trim removed 2 bases at V and 7 bases at J, leaving 15 bases unmatched. CDR1 and CDR2 (germline): SEHNR, FQNEAQ (reference sequence). The length of the CDR3 is 17 residues. The whole variable domain, filled in from reference TRBV7-9 and TRBJ2-3, reads DTGVSQNPRHKITKRGQNVTFRCDPISEHNRLYWYRQTLGQGPEFLTYFQNEAQLEKSRLLSDRFSAERPKGSFSTLEIQRTEQGDSAMYLCASSLPGVAGSKNTQYFGPGTRLTVL.

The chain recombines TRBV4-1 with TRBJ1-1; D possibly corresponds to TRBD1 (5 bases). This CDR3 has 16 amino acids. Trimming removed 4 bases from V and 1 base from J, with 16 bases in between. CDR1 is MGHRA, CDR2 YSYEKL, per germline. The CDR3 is CASSPLWGGTNTEAFF. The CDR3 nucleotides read TGCGCCAGCAGCCCCCTATGGGGGGGGACGAACACTGAAGCTTTCTTT.

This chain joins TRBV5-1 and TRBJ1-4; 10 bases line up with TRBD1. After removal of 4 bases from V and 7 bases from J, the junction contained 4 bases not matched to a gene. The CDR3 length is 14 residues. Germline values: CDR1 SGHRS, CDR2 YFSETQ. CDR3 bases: TGCGCCAGCAGCCCGGGACAGGGGACTGAAAAACTGTTTTTT. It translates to CASSPGQGTEKLFF.

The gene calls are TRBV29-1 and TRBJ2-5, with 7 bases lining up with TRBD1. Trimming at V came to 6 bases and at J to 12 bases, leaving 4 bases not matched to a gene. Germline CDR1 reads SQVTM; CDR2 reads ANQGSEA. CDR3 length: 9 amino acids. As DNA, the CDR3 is TGCAGCGTATCCGGGACAGAGTACTTC. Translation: CSVSGTEYF.

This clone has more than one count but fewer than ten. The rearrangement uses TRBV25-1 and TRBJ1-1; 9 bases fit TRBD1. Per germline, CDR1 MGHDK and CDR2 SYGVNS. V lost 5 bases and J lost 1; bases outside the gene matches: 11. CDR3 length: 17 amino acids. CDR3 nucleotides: TGTGCCAGCAGTTACACCCGGGACAGGGATGGGAACACTGAAGCTTTCTTT. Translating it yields CASSYTRDRDGNTEAFF.

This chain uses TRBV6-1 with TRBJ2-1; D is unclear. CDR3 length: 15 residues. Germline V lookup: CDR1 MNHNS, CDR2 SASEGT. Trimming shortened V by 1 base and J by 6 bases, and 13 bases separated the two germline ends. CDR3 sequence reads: CASSEVLGGPNEQFF. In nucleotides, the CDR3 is TGTGCCAGCAGTGAAGTTTTAGGCGGCCCCAATGAGCAGTTCTTC.

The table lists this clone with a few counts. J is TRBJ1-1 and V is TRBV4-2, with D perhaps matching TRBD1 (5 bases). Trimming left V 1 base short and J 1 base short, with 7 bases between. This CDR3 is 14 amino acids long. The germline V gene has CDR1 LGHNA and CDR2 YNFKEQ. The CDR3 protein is CASSQAQGNTEAFF. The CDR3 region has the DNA TGTGCCAGCAGCCAAGCTCAGGGGAACACTGAAGCTTTCTTT.

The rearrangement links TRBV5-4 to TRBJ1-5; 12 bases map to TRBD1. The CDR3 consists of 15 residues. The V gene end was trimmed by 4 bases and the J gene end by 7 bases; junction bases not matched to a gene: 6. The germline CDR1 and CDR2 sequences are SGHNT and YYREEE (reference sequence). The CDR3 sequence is CASSRDRGRGQPQHF. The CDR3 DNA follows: TGTGCCAGCAGCCGGGACAGGGGGCGCGGGCAGCCCCAGCATTTT.

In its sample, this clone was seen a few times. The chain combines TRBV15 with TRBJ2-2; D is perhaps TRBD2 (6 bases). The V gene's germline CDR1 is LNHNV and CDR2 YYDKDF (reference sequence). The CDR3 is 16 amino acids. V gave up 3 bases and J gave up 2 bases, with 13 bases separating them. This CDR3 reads CATSSGRGANTGELFF. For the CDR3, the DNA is TGTGCCACCAGCAGCGGTCGCGGGGCCAACACCGGGGAGCTGTTTTTT.

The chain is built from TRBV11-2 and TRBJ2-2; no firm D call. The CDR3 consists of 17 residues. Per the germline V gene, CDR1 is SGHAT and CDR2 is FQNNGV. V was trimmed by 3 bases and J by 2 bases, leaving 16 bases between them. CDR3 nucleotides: TGTGCCAGCAGCTTGAGGTGGCAGAGAACCAACACCGGGGAGCTGTTTTTT. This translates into CASSLRWQRTNTGELFF.

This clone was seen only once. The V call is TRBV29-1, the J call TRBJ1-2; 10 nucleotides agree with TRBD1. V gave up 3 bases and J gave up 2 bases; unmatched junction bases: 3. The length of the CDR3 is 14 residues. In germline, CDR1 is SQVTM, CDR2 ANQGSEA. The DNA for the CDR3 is TGCAGCGTTGATTGGGGACAGGGGAACTATGGCTACACCTTC. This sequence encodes CSVDWGQGNYGYTF.

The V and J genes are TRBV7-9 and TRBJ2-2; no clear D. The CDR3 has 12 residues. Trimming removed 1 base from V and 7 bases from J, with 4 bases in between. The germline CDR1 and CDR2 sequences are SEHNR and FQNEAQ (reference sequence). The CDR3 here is CASSLGSGELFF. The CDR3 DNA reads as TGTGCCAGCAGCTTAGGGAGCGGGGAGCTGTTTTTT. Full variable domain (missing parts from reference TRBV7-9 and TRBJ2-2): DTGVSQNPRHKITKRGQNVTFRCDPISEHNRLYWYRQTLGQGPEFLTYFQNEAQLEKSRLLSDRFSAERPKGSFSTLEIQRTEQGDSAMYLCASSLGSGELFFGEGSRLTVL.

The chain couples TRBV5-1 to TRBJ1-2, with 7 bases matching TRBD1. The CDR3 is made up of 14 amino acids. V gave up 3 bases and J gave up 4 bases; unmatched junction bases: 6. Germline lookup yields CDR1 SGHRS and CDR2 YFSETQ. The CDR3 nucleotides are TGCGCCAGCAGCTCCCAAGGGGGCAGCTATGGCTACACCTTC. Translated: CASSSQGGSYGYTF. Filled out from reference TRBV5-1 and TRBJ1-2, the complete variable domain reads KAGVTQTPRYLIKTRGQQVTLSCSPISGHRSVSWYQQTPGQGLQFLFEYFSETQRNKGNFPGRFSGRQFSNSRSEMNVSTLELGDSALYLCASSSQGGSYGYTFGSGTRLTVV.

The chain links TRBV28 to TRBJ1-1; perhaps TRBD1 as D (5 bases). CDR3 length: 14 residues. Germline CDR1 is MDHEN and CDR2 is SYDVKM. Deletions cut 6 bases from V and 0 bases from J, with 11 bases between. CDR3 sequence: CASRSGQVNTEAFF. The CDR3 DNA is TGTGCCAGCAGATCCGGACAAGTGAACACTGAAGCTTTCTTT.

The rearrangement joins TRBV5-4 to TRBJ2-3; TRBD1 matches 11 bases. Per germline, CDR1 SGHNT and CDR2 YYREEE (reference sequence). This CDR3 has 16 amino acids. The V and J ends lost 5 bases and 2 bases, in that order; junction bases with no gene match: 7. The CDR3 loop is CASSAGTGGYTDTQYF. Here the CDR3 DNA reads TGTGCCAGCAGTGCAGGGACAGGGGGTTACACAGATACGCAGTATTTT.